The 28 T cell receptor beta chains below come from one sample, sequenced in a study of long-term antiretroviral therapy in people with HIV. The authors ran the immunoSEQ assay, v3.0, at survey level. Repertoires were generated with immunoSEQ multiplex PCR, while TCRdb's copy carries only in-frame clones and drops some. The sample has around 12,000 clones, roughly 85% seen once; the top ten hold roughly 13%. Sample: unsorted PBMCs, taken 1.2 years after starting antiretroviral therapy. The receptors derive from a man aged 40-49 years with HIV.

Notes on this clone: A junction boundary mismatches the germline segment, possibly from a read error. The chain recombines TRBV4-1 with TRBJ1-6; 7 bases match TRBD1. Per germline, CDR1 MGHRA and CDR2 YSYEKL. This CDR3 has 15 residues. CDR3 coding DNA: TGCGCCAGCAGTCAAGAGGGACAGCCCAATTCACCCCTCCACTTT. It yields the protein CASSQEGQPNSPLHF.

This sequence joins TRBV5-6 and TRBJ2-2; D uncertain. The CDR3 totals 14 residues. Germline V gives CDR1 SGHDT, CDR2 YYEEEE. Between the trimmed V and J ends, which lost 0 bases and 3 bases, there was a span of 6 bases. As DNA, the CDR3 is TGTGCCAGCAGCTTGGCAGGTTACACCGGGGAGCTGTTTTTT. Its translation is CASSLAGYTGELFF.

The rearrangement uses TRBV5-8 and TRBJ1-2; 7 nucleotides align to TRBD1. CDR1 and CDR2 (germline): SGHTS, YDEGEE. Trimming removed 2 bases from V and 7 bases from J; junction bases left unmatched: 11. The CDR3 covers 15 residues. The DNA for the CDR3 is TGTGCCAGCAGCTTTAGGGGTCGGCAGGGGGTTGGCTACACCTTC. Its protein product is CASSFRGRQGVGYTF.

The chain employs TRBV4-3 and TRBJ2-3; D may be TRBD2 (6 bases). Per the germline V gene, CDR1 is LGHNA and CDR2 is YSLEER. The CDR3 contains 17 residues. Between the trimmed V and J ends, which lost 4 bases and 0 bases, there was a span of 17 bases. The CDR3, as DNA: TGCGCCAGCAGCCCGTCCGGGGGAGTGTCTAGCACAGATACGCAGTATTTT. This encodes CASSPSGGVSSTDTQYF.

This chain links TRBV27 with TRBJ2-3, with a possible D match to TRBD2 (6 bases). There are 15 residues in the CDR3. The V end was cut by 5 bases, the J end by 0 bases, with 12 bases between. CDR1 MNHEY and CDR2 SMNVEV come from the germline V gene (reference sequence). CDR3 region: CASSMGLASTDTQYF. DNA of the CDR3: TGTGCCAGCAGTATGGGACTGGCAAGCACAGATACGCAGTATTTT.

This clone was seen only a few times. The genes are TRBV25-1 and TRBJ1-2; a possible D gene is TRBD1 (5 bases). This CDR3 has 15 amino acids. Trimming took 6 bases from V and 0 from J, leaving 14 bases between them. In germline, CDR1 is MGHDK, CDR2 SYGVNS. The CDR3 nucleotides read TGTGCCAGCAGCGTTGGGACCGCCGCTAACTATGGCTACACCTTC. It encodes CASSVGTAANYGYTF.

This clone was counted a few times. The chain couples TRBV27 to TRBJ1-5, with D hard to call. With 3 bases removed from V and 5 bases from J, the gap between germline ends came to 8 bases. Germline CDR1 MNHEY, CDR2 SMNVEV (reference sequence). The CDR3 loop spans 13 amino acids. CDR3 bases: TGTGCCAGCAGTTTTCAGAGAGATCAGCCCCAGCATTTT. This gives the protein CASSFQRDQPQHF.

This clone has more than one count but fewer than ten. Here the CDR3 reads CATCPDMGTDTQYF. For the CDR3, the DNA is TGTGCCACCTGTCCCGATATGGGCACAGATACGCAGTATTTT. The gene calls are TRBV6-1 and TRBJ2-3; D gene unclear. Germline CDR1 MNHNS, CDR2 SASEGT. The V end was cut by 10 bases, the J end by 1 base, with 15 bases between. The CDR3 spans 14 residues.

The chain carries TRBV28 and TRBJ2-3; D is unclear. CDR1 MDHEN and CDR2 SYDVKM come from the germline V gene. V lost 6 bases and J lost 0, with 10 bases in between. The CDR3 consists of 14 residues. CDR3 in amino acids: CASRLTKSTDTQYF. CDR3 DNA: TGTGCCAGCAGACTCACAAAGAGCACAGATACGCAGTATTTT. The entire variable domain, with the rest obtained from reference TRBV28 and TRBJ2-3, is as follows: DVKVTQSSRYLVKRTGEKVFLECVQDMDHENMFWYRQDPGLGLRLIYFSYDVKMKEKGDIPEGYSVSREKKERFSLILESASTNQTSMYLCASRLTKSTDTQYFGPGTRLTVL.

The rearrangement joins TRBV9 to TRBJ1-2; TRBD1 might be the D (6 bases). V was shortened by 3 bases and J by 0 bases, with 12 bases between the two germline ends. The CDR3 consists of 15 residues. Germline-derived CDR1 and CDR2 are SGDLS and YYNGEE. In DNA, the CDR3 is TGTGCCAGCAGCGCTACCGGGACACCTAACTATGGCTACACCTTC. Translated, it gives CASSATGTPNYGYTF.

The CDR3: CASSPTTGLGTDTQYF. CDR3 in DNA: TGCGCCAGCAGCCCAACCACAGGGTTGGGTACAGATACGCAGTATTTT. This chain links TRBV4-3 with TRBJ2-3, with a possible D match to TRBD1 (6 bases). Trimming took 4 bases from V and 3 from J, leaving 17 bases between them. The germline V gene encodes CDR1 LGHNA and CDR2 YSLEER. The CDR3 totals 16 residues.

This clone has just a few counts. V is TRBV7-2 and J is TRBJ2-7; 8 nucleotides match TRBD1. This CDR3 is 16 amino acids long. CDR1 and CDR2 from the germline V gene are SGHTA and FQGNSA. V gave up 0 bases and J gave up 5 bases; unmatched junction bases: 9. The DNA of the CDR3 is TGTGCCAGCAGCTTAGCGTTGCAGACAGGGGCCCACGAGCAGTACTTC. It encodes CASSLALQTGAHEQYF.

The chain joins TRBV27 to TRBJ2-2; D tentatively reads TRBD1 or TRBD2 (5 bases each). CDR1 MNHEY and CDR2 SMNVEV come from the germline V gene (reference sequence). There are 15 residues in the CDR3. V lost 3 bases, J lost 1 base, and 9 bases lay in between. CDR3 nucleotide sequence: TGTGCCAGCAGTTTCGGGGACCGGAACACCGGGGAGCTGTTTTTT. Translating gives CASSFGDRNTGELFF.

This CDR3 is CASSVESGAAGTAPNTEAFF. The CDR3 nucleotides are TGTGCCAGCAGCGTAGAATCCGGGGCGGCAGGGACCGCTCCGAACACTGAAGCTTTCTTT. The chain links TRBV9 to TRBJ1-1, with D possibly TRBD1 on 5 matching bases. V lost 0 bases and J lost 1, with 25 bases in between. CDR3 length: 20 residues. Germline CDR1 is SGDLS and CDR2 is YYNGEE.

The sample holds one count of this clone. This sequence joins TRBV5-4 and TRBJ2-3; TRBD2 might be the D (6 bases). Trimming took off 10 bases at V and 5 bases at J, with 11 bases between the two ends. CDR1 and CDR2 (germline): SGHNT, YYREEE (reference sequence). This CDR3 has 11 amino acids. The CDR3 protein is CASLAGDTQYF. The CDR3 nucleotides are TGTGCCTCACTAGCTGGAGATACGCAGTATTTT.

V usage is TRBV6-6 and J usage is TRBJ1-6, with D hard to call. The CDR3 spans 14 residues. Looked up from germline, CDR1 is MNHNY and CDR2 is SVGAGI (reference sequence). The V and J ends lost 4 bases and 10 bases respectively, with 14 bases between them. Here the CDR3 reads CASSSTMNGSPLHF. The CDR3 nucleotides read TGTGCCAGCAGTTCTACTATGAACGGGTCACCCCTCCACTTT.

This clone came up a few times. CDR3 in amino acids: CASRATGQGDPQHF. CDR3 DNA sequence: TGTGCCAGCAGGGCGACGGGGCAGGGGGATCCCCAGCATTTT. The genes are TRBV7-7 and TRBJ1-5; 7 bases match TRBD1. Germline V gene lookup returns CDR1 SSHAT and CDR2 FNYEAQ (reference sequence). J lost 10 bases, V lost 6 bases, and 12 bases had no gene match. The CDR3 loop spans 14 amino acids.

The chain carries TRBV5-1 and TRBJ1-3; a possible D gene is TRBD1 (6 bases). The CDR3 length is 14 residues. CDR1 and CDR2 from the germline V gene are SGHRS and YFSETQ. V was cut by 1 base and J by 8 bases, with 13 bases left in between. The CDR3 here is CASSLSGGGDTIYF. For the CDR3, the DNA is TGCGCCAGCAGCTTGAGTGGAGGGGGAGACACCATATATTTT. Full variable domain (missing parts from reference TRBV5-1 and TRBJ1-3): KAGVTQTPRYLIKTRGQQVTLSCSPISGHRSVSWYQQTPGQGLQFLFEYFSETQRNKGNFPGRFSGRQFSNSRSEMNVSTLELGDSALYLCASSLSGGGDTIYFGEGSWLTVV.

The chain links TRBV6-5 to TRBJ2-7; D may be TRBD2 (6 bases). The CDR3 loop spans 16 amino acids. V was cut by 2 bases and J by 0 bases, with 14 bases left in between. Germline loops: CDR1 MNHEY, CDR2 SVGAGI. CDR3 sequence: CASSYGGASSSYEQYF. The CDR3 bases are TGTGCCAGCAGTTACGGCGGGGCCTCAAGCTCCTACGAGCAGTACTTC.

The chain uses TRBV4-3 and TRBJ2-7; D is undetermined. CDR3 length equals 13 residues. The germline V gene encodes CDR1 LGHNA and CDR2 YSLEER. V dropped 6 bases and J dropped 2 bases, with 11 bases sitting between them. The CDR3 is CASSRGPTYEQYF. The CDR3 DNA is TGCGCCAGCAGTCGCGGTCCTACCTACGAGCAGTACTTC.

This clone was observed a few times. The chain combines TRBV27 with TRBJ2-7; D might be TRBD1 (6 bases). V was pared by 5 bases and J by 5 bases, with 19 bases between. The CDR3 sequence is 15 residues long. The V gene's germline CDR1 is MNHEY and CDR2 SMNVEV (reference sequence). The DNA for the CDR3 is TGTGCCAGCAGTCCGTCCTGGGCAGGGGCCCACGAGCAGTACTTC. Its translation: CASSPSWAGAHEQYF.

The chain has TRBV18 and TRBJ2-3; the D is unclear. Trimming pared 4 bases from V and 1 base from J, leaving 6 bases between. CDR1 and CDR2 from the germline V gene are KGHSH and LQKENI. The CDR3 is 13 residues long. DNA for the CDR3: TGTGCCAGCTCACAACGCGGCACAGATACGCAGTATTTT. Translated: CASSQRGTDTQYF.

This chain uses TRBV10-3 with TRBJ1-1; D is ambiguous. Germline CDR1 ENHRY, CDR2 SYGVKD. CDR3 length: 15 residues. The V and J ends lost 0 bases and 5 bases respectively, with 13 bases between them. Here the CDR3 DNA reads TGTGCCATCAGTGAGTCGATTCGGGTTAATACTGAAGCTTTCTTT. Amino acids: CAISESIRVNTEAFF.

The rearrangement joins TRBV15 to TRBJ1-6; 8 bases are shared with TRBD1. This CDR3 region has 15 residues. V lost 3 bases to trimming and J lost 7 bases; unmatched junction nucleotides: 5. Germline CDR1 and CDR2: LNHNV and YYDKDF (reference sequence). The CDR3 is CATSRRTGLNSPLHF. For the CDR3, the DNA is TGTGCCACCAGCAGGCGGACAGGGCTAAATTCACCCCTCCACTTT.

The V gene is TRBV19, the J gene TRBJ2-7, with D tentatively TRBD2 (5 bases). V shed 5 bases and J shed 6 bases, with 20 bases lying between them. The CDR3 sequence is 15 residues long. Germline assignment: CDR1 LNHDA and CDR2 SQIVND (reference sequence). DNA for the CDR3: TGTGCCAGTAGTCCCGCGGATGGTGCGGGCGTCGAGCAGTACTTC. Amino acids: CASSPADGAGVEQYF.

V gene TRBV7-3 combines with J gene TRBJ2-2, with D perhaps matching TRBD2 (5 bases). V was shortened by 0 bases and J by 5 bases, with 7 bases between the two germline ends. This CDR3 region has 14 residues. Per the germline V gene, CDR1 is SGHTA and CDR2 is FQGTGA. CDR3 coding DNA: TGTGCCAGCAGCTTAACAGCGGTAACCGGGGAGCTGTTTTTT. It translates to CASSLTAVTGELFF.

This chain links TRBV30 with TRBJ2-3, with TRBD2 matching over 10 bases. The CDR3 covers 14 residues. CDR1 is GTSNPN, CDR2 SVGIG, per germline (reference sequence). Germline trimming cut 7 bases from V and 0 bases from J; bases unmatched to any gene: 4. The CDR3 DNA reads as TGTGCCTCCAGCGGGGGGGTCAGCACAGATACGCAGTATTTT. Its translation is CASSGGVSTDTQYF.

The CDR3: CASSKEDGGSNEKLFF. The DNA of the CDR3 is TGTGCCAGCAGCAAAGAGGACGGGGGTTCTAATGAAAAACTGTTTTTT. The chain combines TRBV21-1 with TRBJ1-4. TRBV21-1 is termed a pseudogene. This CDR3 spans 16 amino acids.